These T cell receptor beta chains were read from a single sample in a study of blood T cell repertoires in COVID-19. Measured with immunoSEQ multiplex PCR; TCRdb has only the in-frame clones, and not every one. The sample has under 250,000 clones, more than 70% seen once. Source material: peripheral blood. The receptors originated from a woman older than 75 with COVID-19, enrolled during active disease. Both conserved end residues are part of each CDR3. D genes are given only for firm matches. Clone size is shown for a subset of rows, as once, few, many or a class of expanded clone.

size,V,D,J,CDR3,DNA
NA,TRBV3-1/TRBV3-2,NA,TRBJ2-1,CASSPSRGGIYNEQFF,TGTGCCAGCAGCCCCAGTAGGGGGGGCATCTACAATGAGCAGTTCTTC
NA,TRBV10-3,NA,TRBJ2-6,CAISDSGRGRGSSGANVLTF,TGTGCCATCAGTGATTCCGGCAGGGGTCGAGGATCTTCTGGGGCCAACGTCCTGACTTTC
NA,TRBV7-3,NA,TRBJ2-1,CASNPDSGMNEQFF,TGTGCCAGCAACCCGGACAGCGGGATGAATGAGCAGTTCTTC
NA,TRBV6-5,NA,TRBJ2-7,CASSPPRQDRQYF,TGTGCCAGCAGTCCTCCTCGACAGGATAGGCAGTACTTC
NA,TRBV30,NA,TRBJ1-5,CAWSGGDGRQPQHF,TGTGCCTGGAGCGGGGGGGACGGTCGGCAGCCCCAGCATTTT
NA,TRBV19,NA,TRBJ1-1,CASSIPDNSNTEAFF,TGTGCCAGTAGTATCCCGGACAACTCGAACACTGAAGCTTTCTTT
once,TRBV30,TRBD1,TRBJ1-3,CAWRGTVGNTIYF,TGTGCCTGGAGGGGGACAGTTGGAAACACCATATATTTT
NA,TRBV4-3,NA,TRBJ2-6,CASSQEDSNLAGANVLTF,TGCGCCAGCAGCCAAGAGGACAGTAACCTCGCTGGGGCCAACGTCCTGACTTTC
NA,TRBV18,NA,TRBJ1-1,CASSPPRQNTEAFF,TGTGCCAGCTCACCACCACGACAGAACACTGAAGCTTTCTTT
NA,TRBV18,NA,TRBJ1-1,CASSPPRVVAEAFF,TGTGCCAGCTCACCTCCCAGGGTCGTAGCTGAAGCTTTCTTT
NA,TRBV4-1,NA,TRBJ2-3,CASSQPNTGRRDTQYF,TGCGCCAGCAGCCAACCCAATACAGGGCGGAGGGATACGCAGTATTTT
NA,TRBV2,TRBD1,TRBJ2-1,CASRDARQGASSYNEQFF,TGTGCCAGCAGGGACGCGAGACAGGGGGCAAGCTCCTACAATGAGCAGTTCTTC
once,TRBV29-1,TRBD1,TRBJ1-2,CSVERDRGSTFYGYTF,TGCAGCGTTGAAAGGGACAGGGGGTCGACCTTCTATGGCTACACCTTC
few,TRBV7-9,NA,TRBJ1-2,CASSSWRVEANYGYTF,TGTGCCAGCAGCTCTTGGAGAGTCGAAGCTAACTATGGCTACACCTTC
once,TRBV5-1,TRBD2,TRBJ2-5,CASSLGGGNLGETQYF,TGCGCCAGCAGCTTGGGCGGGGGTAATCTAGGAGAGACCCAGTACTTC